Shown below are 8 T cell receptor beta chains from a single sample sequenced in a study of blood T cell repertoires in COVID-19. Measured with immunoSEQ multiplex PCR; TCRdb has only the in-frame clones, and not every one. Of some 250,000 clones in the sample, 70% to 90% were seen once. Sequencing input: peripheral blood. Source of these receptors: a woman aged 25 to 39 who had recovered from COVID-19.

The CDR3 DNA follows: TGTGCCATCAGGGAAGGGACAGGCCTCTCTGGAAACACCATATATTTT. This codes for CAIREGTGLSGNTIYF. The chain is built from TRBV10-3 and TRBJ1-3; 8 bases are a match to TRBD1. In germline, CDR1 is ENHRY, CDR2 SYGVKD. The CDR3 is made up of 16 amino acids. The trim removed 6 bases at V and 0 bases at J, leaving 7 bases unmatched.

The genes are TRBV7-2 and TRBJ1-5; D is perhaps TRBD1 (6 bases). CDR1 and CDR2 (germline): SGHTA, FQGNSA. Trimming cost V 0 bases and J 0 bases, with 6 bases left between them. This CDR3 comprises 15 residues. CDR3 coding DNA: TGTGCCAGCAGCTTAGCGACAGGTAGCAATCAGCCCCAGCATTTT. It is translated as CASSLATGSNQPQHF.

This sequence joins TRBV7-2 and TRBJ1-1; D unclear. Germline V gene sequence: CDR1 SGHTA, CDR2 FQGNSA. V was shortened by 4 bases and J by 1 base, with 16 bases between the two germline ends. The CDR3 contains 16 residues. The CDR3 loop reads CASSSPPGKANTEAFF. CDR3 DNA: TGTGCCAGCAGCTCTCCTCCGGGAAAAGCGAACACTGAAGCTTTCTTT.

The chain links TRBV4-1 to TRBJ2-7; possible D gene TRBD2, 7 bases. The CDR3 is made up of 16 amino acids. V was pared by 2 bases and J by 1 base, with 15 bases between. From germline, CDR1 is MGHRA and CDR2 YSYEKL. This CDR3 is CASSQWPAGASYEQYF. CDR3 bases: TGCGCCAGCAGCCAATGGCCCGCGGGGGCTTCCTACGAGCAGTACTTC.

The chain uses TRBV4-3 and TRBJ1-1; D ambiguous. The V and J ends lost 2 bases and 5 bases respectively, with 9 bases between them. The germline V gene encodes CDR1 LGHNA and CDR2 YSLEER. The CDR3 runs 13 residues. CDR3 region: CASSQRGGTEAFF. The CDR3 bases are TGCGCCAGCAGCCAACGCGGAGGGACTGAAGCTTTCTTT.

The genes are TRBV20-1 and TRBJ2-5; 7 bases agree with TRBD1. The junction had 4 bases not matched to a gene; V was cut back by 3 bases and J by 0 bases. Germline V gives CDR1 DFQATT, CDR2 SNEGSKA (reference sequence). The CDR3 totals 14 residues. The CDR3: CSASKDRYQETQYF. The CDR3 bases are TGCAGTGCTAGTAAGGACAGGTACCAAGAGACCCAGTACTTC.

This clone was observed once. This sequence joins TRBV9 and TRBJ1-1, with D perhaps TRBD1 (6 bases). This CDR3 comprises 14 residues. Per the germline V gene, CDR1 is SGDLS and CDR2 is YYNGEE. Trimming stripped 0 bases from V and 1 base from J, with 7 bases between. For the CDR3, the DNA is TGTGCCAGCAGCGTAGGGGGACAGAACACTGAAGCTTTCTTT. Its protein product is CASSVGGQNTEAFF. Full variable domain (outside the CDR3, taken from reference TRBV9 and TRBJ1-1): DSGVTQTPKHLITATGQRVTLRCSPRSGDLSVYWYQQSLDQGLQFLIQYYNGEERAKGNILERFSAQQFPDLHSELNLSSLELGDSALYFCASSVGGQNTEAFFGQGTRLTVV.

The sample holds one count of this clone. J is TRBJ1-3 and V is TRBV2; D uncertain. V lost 6 bases and J lost 7, with 19 bases in between. Germline V gene data show CDR1 as SNHLY and CDR2 as FYNNEI. This CDR3 region has 15 residues. CDR3 protein: CASRAKADFWNTIYF. CDR3 sequence (DNA): TGTGCCAGCAGAGCCAAAGCGGACTTTTGGAACACCATATATTTT.